This T cell receptor (beta chain) was profiled in a study of T cells after yellow fever vaccination. In making TCR cDNA, 5'RACE template switching added a universal primer site and UMIs to it. TCRdb passed the 5' RACE reads through MiXCR, listing each CDR3 protein once. The sample records approximately 240,000 distinct CDR3 sequences, 3.6% being singletons. Germline V gene sequence: CDR1 SEHNR, CDR2 FQNEAQ (reference sequence). V gave up 7 bases and J gave up 6 bases, with 11 bases separating them. This CDR3 has 12 residues. Study-wide points: Highly abundant clonotypes carried over from the bulk population could end up in FACS-sorted repertoires as contaminants. Among primary-vaccination clones, most reappeared after the booster, at around 97% for CD4 and roughly 88% for CD8. Clonotypes found in both CD4 and CD8 compartments made up a small share.

This clonotype was counted many times. Its target is not known. The receptor was isolated from a young man who received the YFV17D yellow fever vaccine. The sequencing used PBMCs, collected 15 days after the yellow fever booster vaccination. The chain uses TRBV7-9 and TRBJ2-3; D is undetermined. The CDR3 here is CASTLGRDTQYF. In DNA form, the CDR3 reads TGTGCCAGCACCCTGGGCCGTGATACGCAGTATTTT.